The rows below give T cell receptor beta chains drawn from one sample of a study of radiation and T cells in renal cell carcinoma. Produced via immunoSEQ multiplex PCR; TCRdb's table is partial and in-frame only. Of over 8,500 clones in the sample, 65% were seen once. Sequenced here: tumor tissue, sampled from a patient whose treatment was nephrectomy without radiotherapy. The receptor set was obtained from a man between 60 and 70 years old with renal cell carcinoma. The CDR3 runs from the conserved cysteine through the conserved F or W. The D gene is left open where the match is weak. Clone size is not always given. Where it is, it says once, few, many or a class for expanded clones.

. | TRBJ2-5 | TRBD2 | TRBV28 | TGTGCCAGCACCCCCTTTCCGAAGACTAGCGGGAGGGCGGAGACCCAGTACTTC | CASTPFPKTSGRAETQYF
few | TRBJ1-2 | . | TRBV27 | TGTGCCAGCAGTTTAGGACAGAACTATGGCTACACCTTC | CASSLGQNYGYTF
once | TRBJ1-1 | . | TRBV18 | TGTGCCAGCTCATATAACACGGACACTGAAGCTTTCTTT | CASSYNTDTEAFF
. | TRBJ2-7 | TRBD2 | TRBV7-8 | TGTGCCAGCAGCTTAGGGGTGGCCGTCCCGGGAGGTCTGCCCTACGAGCAGTACTTC | CASSLGVAVPGGLPYEQYF
. | TRBJ2-5 | . | TRBV5-4 | TGTGCCAGCAGCCGTGAGGAGACCCAGTACTTC | CASSREETQYF
. | TRBJ2-1 | TRBD2 | TRBV30 | TGTGCCTGGAGCGGCGGGAGGGAATCCCTTAATGAGCAGTTCTTC | CAWSGGRESLNEQFF
medium-sized | TRBJ1-2 | TRBD1 | TRBV19 | TGTGCCAGTATCGGGACAGCCCACTATGGCTACACCTTC | CASIGTAHYGYTF
. | TRBJ2-7 | . | TRBV6-1 | TGTGCCAGCGGTCTCAACTACGAGCAGTACTTC | CASGLNYEQYF
. | TRBJ1-2 | . | TRBV7-2 | TGTGCCAGCAGCTTAAACGGACTAAACTATGGCTACACCTTC | CASSLNGLNYGYTF
. | TRBJ2-7 | . | TRBV4-3 | TGCGCCAGCAGCCAAGGGTCACTCTACGAGCAGTACTTC | CASSQGSLYEQYF
. | TRBJ2-7 | TRBD2 | TRBV30 | TGTGCCTGGAGCCAAGGACTAGTCGAGCAGTACTTC | CAWSQGLVEQYF
. | TRBJ1-5 | . | TRBV19 | TGTGCCAGTAGTATGGGGCAGGGGTTTCAGCCCCAGCATTTT | CASSMGQGFQPQHF
. | TRBJ2-5 | TRBD2 | TRBV28 | TGTGCCACGGCGCGGGGGGGGGTACAAGAGACCCAGTACTTC | CATARGGVQETQYF
few | TRBJ1-2 | . | TRBV4-3 | TGCGCCAGCAGCCAAGTGGCCGTATCTAACTATGGCTACACCTTC | CASSQVAVSNYGYTF
. | TRBJ2-1 | TRBD2 | TRBV11-1 | TGTGCCAGCAGCCCAGCGGGAGGGATGGTTGTGAATGAGCAGTTCTTC | CASSPAGGMVVNEQFF
. | TRBJ2-7 | TRBD2 | TRBV14 | TGTGCCAGCAGCCGAGGCGGGAGCTCCTACGAGCAGTACTTC | CASSRGGSSYEQYF
. | TRBJ2-1 | . | TRBV7-9 | TGTGCCAGCAGCTTTCTAGGCAATGAGCAGTTCTTC | CASSFLGNEQFF
few | TRBJ1-3 | . | TRBV19 | TGTGCCAGTAGTAGGTCCGGCGGAAACACCATATATTTT | CASSRSGGNTIYF
. | TRBJ2-1 | . | TRBV28 | TGTGCCAGCAGTTTCGGGAACAAGCGGGATGAGCAGTTCTTC | CASSFGNKRDEQFF
few | TRBJ1-5 | TRBD1 | TRBV27 | TGTGCCAGCAGTTTAACCTACAGGGGGACGATCATGCCCCAGCATTTT | CASSLTYRGTIMPQHF
. | TRBJ2-7 | . | TRBV30 | TGTGCCTGGAGCCAGGGAATCGAGCAGTACTTC | CAWSQGIEQYF
. | TRBJ2-7 | . | TRBV27 | TGTGCCAGCAGTTTATCGGTGGGGGCAGACGAGCAGTACTTC | CASSLSVGADEQYF
once | TRBJ2-5 | . | TRBV7-2 | TGTGCCAGCAGCTTAAAGGACGAGACCCAGTACTTC | CASSLKDETQYF
. | TRBJ1-1 | TRBD1 | TRBV18 | TGTGCCAGCTCATGGGGACAGGGGGGATCGAACACTGAAGCTTTCTTT | CASSWGQGGSNTEAFF
. | TRBJ2-1 | . | TRBV28 | TGTGCCAGCAGCCCGACAGACAATGAGCAGTTCTTC | CASSPTDNEQFF
. | TRBJ2-3 | TRBD2 | TRBV7-9 | TGTGCCAGCAGCCTTTTGCTGGGGACTAGCGGGGGGGTCTCAGATACGCAGTATTTT | CASSLLLGTSGGVSDTQYF
. | TRBJ2-5 | . | TRBV14 | TGTGCCAGCAGCCAACGGACGACGCTTGGGACCCAGTACTTC | CASSQRTTLGTQYF
. | TRBJ2-5 | TRBD2 | TRBV30 | TGTGCCTGGAAGGGGAGGGGTGGGATCCAAGAGACCCAGTACTTC | CAWKGRGGIQETQYF
. | TRBJ2-6 | . | TRBV19 | TGTGCCAGTAGCTCCCCGGACGCCGGGGCCAACGTCCTGACTTTC | CASSSPDAGANVLTF
. | TRBJ2-4 | . | TRBV4-3 | TGCGCCAGCAGCCAACACCCATTGACTAGTAATTTGCGCGGCAAAAACATTCAGTACTTC | CASSQHPLTSNLRGKNIQYF
. | TRBJ2-3 | TRBD2 | TRBV5-8 | TGTGCCAGCAGCTTGGGCAGCGGGAGTAGCACAGATACGCAGTATTTT | CASSLGSGSSTDTQYF
. | TRBJ2-5 | TRBD2 | TRBV7-2 | TGTGCCAGCAGCTTATTCGGGAGGATGGAGACCCAGTACTTC | CASSLFGRMETQYF
. | TRBJ2-7 | TRBD2 | TRBV4-1 | TGCGCCAGCAGCCAAGTCCCCTCTAGCGGGGGGGCCTTCGAGCAGTACTTC | CASSQVPSSGGAFEQYF
few | TRBJ2-2 | . | TRBV7-7 | TGTGCTAGCAGCCGTCGGCGGACCGGGGAGCTGTTTTTT | CASSRRRTGELFF
few | TRBJ2-3 | TRBD2 | TRBV9 | TGTGCCAGCAGCCGCGGCGAAGCGGGAGCGACAGATACGCAGTATTTT | CASSRGEAGATDTQYF
. | TRBJ1-5 | TRBD1 | TRBV27 | TGTGCCAGCAGTTTAGCCCCGACAGGGGCCCAGCCCCAGCATTTT | CASSLAPTGAQPQHF
. | TRBJ1-1 | . | TRBV27 | TGTGCCAGCAGTTTATTTTCAGGGAACACTGAAGCTTTCTTT | CASSLFSGNTEAFF
. | TRBJ2-2 | TRBD2 | TRBV30 | TGTGCCTGGATGGGACTAGCGGGGCGAGAGCCCGGGGAGCTGTTTTTT | CAWMGLAGREPGELFF
. | TRBJ2-3 | TRBD1 | TRBV29-1 | TGCAGCGCCGACAGGGGCAGCACAGATACGCAGTATTTT | CSADRGSTDTQYF
once | TRBJ2-3 | TRBD2 | TRBV19 | TGTGCCAGTAGTATAGGGACTAGAACAGATACGCAGTATTTT | CASSIGTRTDTQYF
. | TRBJ2-7 | TRBD2 | TRBV4-2 | TGTGCCAGCAGCCAAGATTTCGGGGGGGTTTACGAGCAGTACTTC | CASSQDFGGVYEQYF
. | TRBJ2-6 | . | TRBV30 | TGTGCCGGAACCGAGGGTTCTTACTCTGGGGCCAACGTCCTGACTTTC | CAGTEGSYSGANVLTF
. | TRBJ2-2 | TRBD1 | TRBV7-2 | TGTGCCAGCAGCAGACAGGGAATGGGCACCGGGGAGCTGTTTTTT | CASSRQGMGTGELFF
medium-sized | TRBJ2-7 | . | TRBV11-2 | TGTGCCAGCAGCGTGACCCGAATGGATACCTACGAGCAGTACTTC | CASSVTRMDTYEQYF
. | TRBJ2-1 | . | TRBV11-2 | TGTGCCAGCAGCCCTAGCTTCAATGAGCAGTTCTTC | CASSPSFNEQFF
. | TRBJ2-1 | TRBD2 | TRBV30 | TGTGCCTGGAGTCCGGGGGGATCCTACAATGAGCAGTTCTTC | CAWSPGGSYNEQFF
. | TRBJ2-3 | TRBD2 | TRBV10-3 | TGTGCCATCAGTGAGTCCCCTAGCGGTTCTAGCACAGATACGCAGTATTTT | CAISESPSGSSTDTQYF